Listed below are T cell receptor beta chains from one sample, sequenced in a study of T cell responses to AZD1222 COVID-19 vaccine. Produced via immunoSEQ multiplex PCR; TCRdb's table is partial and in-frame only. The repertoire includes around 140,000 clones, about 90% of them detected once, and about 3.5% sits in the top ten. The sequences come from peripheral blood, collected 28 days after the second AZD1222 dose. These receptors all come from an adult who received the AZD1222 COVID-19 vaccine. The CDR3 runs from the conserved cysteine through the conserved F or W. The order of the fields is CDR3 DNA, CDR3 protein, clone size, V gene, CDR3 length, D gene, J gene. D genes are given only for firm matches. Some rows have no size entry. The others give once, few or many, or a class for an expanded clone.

CDR3nt: TGTGCCAGCCGTAGTTCCGGACAGGGGGCTGGCGAGCAGTACTTC
CDR3aa: CASRSSGQGAGEQYF
abundance: once
v_gene: TRBV18
len: 15
d_gene: TRBD1
j_gene: TRBJ2-7

CDR3nt: TGTGCCAGCAGTTACCTCCACAGGGGAGCCTACGAGCAGTACTTC
CDR3aa: CASSYLHRGAYEQYF
abundance: -
v_gene: TRBV6-5
len: 15
d_gene: TRBD1
j_gene: TRBJ2-7

CDR3nt: TGTGCCAGTAGTATCAAGGGCGGGAATCAGCCCCAGCATTTT
CDR3aa: CASSIKGGNQPQHF
abundance: -
v_gene: TRBV19
len: 14
d_gene: -
j_gene: TRBJ1-5

CDR3nt: TGTGCCACCAGCAGACAGCGGGAGAAATATAATGAGCAGTTCTTC
CDR3aa: CATSRQREKYNEQFF
abundance: -
v_gene: TRBV15
len: 15
d_gene: TRBD2
j_gene: TRBJ2-1

CDR3nt: TGTGCCAGCTCACCACCCGAACGATTGAACACTGAAGCTTTCTTT
CDR3aa: CASSPPERLNTEAFF
abundance: -
v_gene: TRBV18
len: 15
d_gene: -
j_gene: TRBJ1-1

CDR3nt: TGTGCCAGTCGAGCCGGGAGTAATGAAAAACTGTTTTTT
CDR3aa: CASRAGSNEKLFF
abundance: -
v_gene: TRBV28
len: 13
d_gene: -
j_gene: TRBJ1-4

CDR3nt: TGTGCCATCCGCGGAGGAGATAATTCACCCCTCCACTTT
CDR3aa: CAIRGGDNSPLHF
abundance: -
v_gene: TRBV10-3
len: 13
d_gene: -
j_gene: TRBJ1-6

CDR3nt: TGTGCCAGCAGCGGACTAGCGGAAAGATATGGCACAGATACGCAGTATTTT
CDR3aa: CASSGLAERYGTDTQYF
abundance: -
v_gene: TRBV28
len: 17
d_gene: TRBD2
j_gene: TRBJ2-3

CDR3nt: TGTGCCACCGGCAGGGAGAGATTAGACTATGGCTACACCTTC
CDR3aa: CATGRERLDYGYTF
abundance: -
v_gene: TRBV15
len: 14
d_gene: -
j_gene: TRBJ1-2

CDR3nt: TGTGCCAGCAGCCGAGGGGGGGGCCCATACAATGAGCAGTTCTTC
CDR3aa: CASSRGGGPYNEQFF
abundance: once
v_gene: TRBV11-2
len: 15
d_gene: -
j_gene: TRBJ2-1

CDR3nt: TGTGCCAGCAGCTTGGGGACAGGGAGGGATACGCAGTATTTT
CDR3aa: CASSLGTGRDTQYF
abundance: -
v_gene: TRBV5-5
len: 14
d_gene: TRBD1
j_gene: TRBJ2-3

CDR3nt: TGCGCCAGCAGCTTGGATTCCCCAGCAACAGATACGCAGTATTTT
CDR3aa: CASSLDSPATDTQYF
abundance: once
v_gene: TRBV5-1
len: 15
d_gene: -
j_gene: TRBJ2-3

CDR3nt: TGTGCCACCAGCAGAGATTTTAGACAGTTATATGGAAACACCATATATTTT
CDR3aa: CATSRDFRQLYGNTIYF
abundance: -
v_gene: TRBV15
len: 17
d_gene: -
j_gene: TRBJ1-3